The 9 T cell receptor beta chains in this list originate from one sample, sequenced in a study of PD-1 blockade in classical Hodgkin lymphoma. Every one of the patients relapsed after autologous stem cell transplantation (brentuximab vedotin exposure was variable). Only in-frame clones appear in the TCRdb table, and some are missing; sequencing was by immunoSEQ multiplex PCR. The repertoire holds 55,000 to 60,000 clones, with 85% to 95% as singletons. The source was peripheral blood mononuclear cells (PBMCs), collected before the second cycle of nivolumab. Receptors originate from a human donor with classical Hodgkin lymphoma.

This clone was counted a single time. The chain recombines TRBV4-3 with TRBJ2-1; weak D call: TRBD2 (5 bases). Trimming left V 0 bases short and J 6 bases short, with 18 bases between. There are 17 residues in the CDR3. The germline V gene encodes CDR1 LGHNA and CDR2 YSLEER. CDR3: CASSQDLRAVQGNEQFF. The CDR3 DNA reads TGCGCCAGCAGCCAAGATCTGAGGGCAGTCCAAGGCAATGAGCAGTTCTTC.

J is TRBJ2-1 and V is TRBV28; 14 bases fit TRBD2. CDR3 length equals 16 residues. Trimming cost V 3 bases and J 10 bases; bases outside gene matches: 8. Germline V gene sequence: CDR1 MDHEN, CDR2 SYDVKM. The CDR3 sequence: CASSFLGTSGSWEQFF. As DNA, the CDR3 is TGTGCCAGCAGTTTTTTAGGGACTAGCGGGAGTTGGGAGCAGTTCTTC.

V and J are TRBV5-4 and TRBJ2-1, with D perhaps TRBD1 (6 bases). CDR1 is SGHNT and CDR2 is YYREEE in the germline V gene (reference sequence). Trimming left V 3 bases short and J 10 bases short, with 23 bases between. The CDR3 is 16 amino acids. The CDR3 bases are TGTGCCAGCAGCTCCGAGCGGACAGACACTTCGAGGGAGCAGTTCTTC. Translated: CASSSERTDTSREQFF.

The chain employs TRBV19 and TRBJ1-1; TRBD1 matches 7 bases. The V gene's germline CDR1 is LNHDA and CDR2 SQIVND (reference sequence). V shed 8 bases, J shed 6 bases, and the junction held 6 bases outside the gene matches. This CDR3 has 12 amino acids. The CDR3 DNA follows: TGTGCCAGTTGTTACAGGGGAGCTGAAGCTTTCTTT. Translating gives CASCYRGAEAFF.

The CDR3 sequence is CASRRQGASNGELFF. In DNA form, the CDR3 reads TGTGCCAGCAGACGCCAGGGGGCCTCCAATGGGGAGCTGTTTTTT. J is TRBJ2-2 and V is TRBV6-5; 8 nucleotides align to TRBD1. The germline CDR1 and CDR2 sequences are MNHEY and SVGAGI. This CDR3 region has 15 residues. The V and J ends lost 6 bases and 8 bases, in that order; junction bases with no gene match: 11.

The chain has TRBV11-3 and TRBJ2-3, with D hard to call. V gave up 4 bases and J gave up 1 base, with 6 bases separating them. The CDR3 runs to 13 residues. Germline V lookup: CDR1 SGHNT, CDR2 YENEEA. As DNA, the CDR3 is TGTGCCAGCAGCTGGCAGGGCACAGATACGCAGTATTTT. Translating gives CASSWQGTDTQYF. Full variable domain (rest looked up from reference TRBV11-3 and TRBJ2-3): EAGVVQSPRYKIIEKKQPVAFWCNPISGHNTLYWYLQNLGQGPELLIRYENEEAVDDSQLPKDRFSAERLKGVDSTLKIQPAELGDSAVYLCASSWQGTDTQYFGPGTRLTVL.

The genes are TRBV11-2 and TRBJ2-1; D gene unclear. This CDR3 is 14 amino acids long. CDR1 is SGHAT, CDR2 FQNNGV, per germline. Trimming removed 5 bases from V and 5 bases from J, with 13 bases in between. The CDR3 sequence: CASSPPNRDNEQFF. CDR3 bases: TGTGCCAGCAGCCCGCCGAATCGGGACAATGAGCAGTTCTTC.

The chain uses TRBV5-1 and TRBJ2-3, with 13 bases fitting TRBD2. Germline-derived CDR1 and CDR2 are SGHRS and YFSETQ. Losses at the gene ends were 0 bases for V and 4 bases for J; bases not matched to a gene: 2. The CDR3 is made up of 16 amino acids. The CDR3 here is CASSLGLAGGSDTQYF. The CDR3 coding sequence is TGCGCCAGCAGCTTGGGACTAGCGGGAGGCTCAGATACGCAGTATTTT.

A single count supports this clone. The rearrangement uses TRBV7-6 and TRBJ2-7; 9 nucleotides match TRBD1. Germline V gene data show CDR1 as SGHVS and CDR2 as FNYEAQ. The CDR3 is made up of 14 amino acids. After removal of 5 bases from V and 4 bases from J, the junction contained 6 bases not matched to a gene. CDR3 sequence: CASSPQGARYEQYF. Written as DNA, the CDR3 is TGTGCCAGCAGCCCACAGGGGGCGCGGTACGAGCAGTACTTC.